Sequencing of this TCR beta chain was carried out in a study of blood T cell repertoires in COVID-19 (dated by TCRdb to the early 2020s). At the level of the whole study: Samples from collaborators originated in the United States, Italy and Spain and spanned both the acute and convalescent phases of COVID-19. Samples were obtained from the ongoing ImmuneRACE study (first 160 participants) and from 1,254 subjects provided by 6 global collaborators. Where HLA class I and class II types were available, the types were taken from metadata supplied by the sample provider, not from assay-based typing. A freely available public database, intended as a resource for researchers studying the immune response to SARS-CoV-2, is where the repertoires were released. Subjects who had been exposed to COVID-19, were actively infected with it, or had recovered from it provided the deeply sampled blood TCRbeta repertoires that made up the dataset. The sample metadata nearly always contained a de-identified subject ID, COVID-19 status, age in years and sex. The prospective study material was composed of cDNA or gDNA derived from T cells, B-cell-depleted T cells, or PBMCs.

General conclusions and limits of the study: Clinical and demographic metadata were provided uncurated, with the amount varying by source and participant.

The junction shows trimming of 3 bases on V and 3 bases on J, plus 14 bases between the germline ends. From its cysteine to its phenylalanine, the CDR3 spans 14 amino acids. The retained sequence is limited to the CDR3, 42 bases, with the frame set at the first base. The germline V gene (reference sequence) sets CDR1 to DFQATT and CDR2 to SNEGSKA. Concerning this clone: Its antigen target is currently unknown. No qualities accompany the bases; no much larger clone lies one base away.

The immunoSEQ Assay, a bias-controlled multiplex PCR, was used to amplify TCRbeta CDR3 regions from genomic DNA. The study's processing was this. The number of nucleated cells in each sample was estimated by amplification of reference gene primers within the assay. To quantify the absolute abundance of each unique TCRbeta CDR3 rearrangement, sequence reads were collapsed and filtered. Productive Simpson clonality was computed per sample as the square root of Simpson's diversity index over productive rearrangements. TCRdb mirrors the immuneACCESS table, restricted to in-frame sequences. Some clones are absent from its copies; in checked studies, under half trace to an unresolved V gene, and the reason for the others is unknown. Clone size and the V and J calls come from that table; the DNA yielded D and trimming. The table for this sample lists about 75,000 clones; approximately 79% of them were counted only once. Less than 5.5% of the sample is held by the ten biggest clonotypes.

Collaborating institutions collected whole blood in K2EDTA tubes following their own protocols. For TCRbeta analysis, collaborators shipped samples as frozen whole blood, isolated PBMCs, or DNA extracted from either of those sample types. This sequence was found in an elderly woman with active or convalescent COVID-19. The sample comprised peripheral blood. Here the chain combines TRBV20-1 and TRBJ1-2; TRBD1 is a possible D gene, resting on 5 matching bases. This receptor has the CDR3 CSASTWGSDYGYTF. Here is the DNA: TGCAGTGCTAGTACCTGGGGCTCTGACTATGGCTACACCTTC.